The clone carrying this T cell receptor (beta chain) showed up many times. Antigen: not known. Germline V gene sequence: CDR1 SSHAT, CDR2 FNYEAQ (reference sequence). The CDR3 runs 13 residues. V shed 5 bases and J 3 bases; nucleotides not matched to a gene: 2. These data are taken from a study of naive and memory T cell subsets. Broader study findings: TCR transcript changes with activation or differentiation may affect this RNA method.

Four PCR rounds used nested alpha and beta constant region primers plus the SP2 primer. For blood and skin samples, reverse transcription used TCR alpha and beta constant primers. TCRdb re-derived calls from the 5' RACE reads in MiXCR, one entry per CDR3 protein. Of roughly 56,000 distinct CDR3 sequences in the sample, approximately 6.6% were seen once. A UMI-containing oligonucleotide was joined by 3' ligation to the TCR cDNA template. Whole blood, roughly 2.5 ml, came from adult healthy volunteers. Cells were not sorted; total RNA input targeted roughly 1 to 1,100 ng. The source of this sequence is a male donor in good health. This rearrangement joins TRBV7-7 to TRBJ2-7; 9 nucleotides match TRBD1. The CDR3 sequence: CASSPDRGYEQYF. CDR3 sequence (DNA): TGTGCCAGCAGCCCGGACAGGGGCTACGAGCAGTACTTC.